This passage covers 4 T cell receptor beta chains from one sample sequenced in a study of T cell responses to AZD1222 COVID-19 vaccine. The method was immunoSEQ multiplex PCR; TCRdb's version includes in-frame clones alone and lacks a portion of them. The sample has about 120,000 clones; almost 95% are singletons. The source was peripheral blood, collected 28 days after the second AZD1222 dose. These TCRs come from an adult who received the AZD1222 COVID-19 vaccine.

CDR3 in amino acids: CSVEGPRGYTF. In nucleotides, the CDR3 is TGCAGCGTTGAAGGCCCTAGAGGCTACACCTTC. The chain has TRBV29-1 and TRBJ1-2; the D is unclear. This CDR3 spans 11 amino acids. V was shortened by 1 base and J by 8 bases, with 8 bases between the two germline ends. Germline CDR1 and CDR2: SQVTM and ANQGSEA.

The chain combines TRBV28 with TRBJ1-2, with TRBD1 as a possible D gene (6 bases). The V end lost 3 bases, the J end lost 8 bases, and 22 bases lay between the germline ends. The CDR3 runs 16 residues. Germline loops: CDR1 MDHEN, CDR2 SYDVKM. The DNA of the CDR3 is TGTGCCAGCAGTTTCGGGGGGGCCCAAGGAACCGGAGGCTACACCTTC. Amino acids: CASSFGGAQGTGGYTF.

A single count supports this clone. V gene TRBV28 combines with J gene TRBJ2-1, with TRBD2 matching 10 bases. The germline V gene encodes CDR1 MDHEN and CDR2 SYDVKM. The CDR3 totals 17 residues. After removal of 4 bases from V and 9 bases from J, the junction contained 15 bases not matched to a gene. CDR3 protein: CASSSVAITSGKGEQFF. The CDR3 DNA reads as TGTGCCAGCAGTTCCGTGGCCATCACTAGCGGGAAAGGTGAGCAGTTCTTC.

The chain links TRBV18 to TRBJ1-4; D remains ambiguous. The CDR3 has 15 amino acids. V was clipped by 3 bases and J by 0 bases, with 8 bases between them. Germline V gene lookup returns CDR1 KGHSH and CDR2 LQKENI. CDR3 in DNA: TGTGCCAGCTCACCTAGACGGGCAACTAATGAAAAACTGTTTTTT. Its translation is CASSPRRATNEKLFF.